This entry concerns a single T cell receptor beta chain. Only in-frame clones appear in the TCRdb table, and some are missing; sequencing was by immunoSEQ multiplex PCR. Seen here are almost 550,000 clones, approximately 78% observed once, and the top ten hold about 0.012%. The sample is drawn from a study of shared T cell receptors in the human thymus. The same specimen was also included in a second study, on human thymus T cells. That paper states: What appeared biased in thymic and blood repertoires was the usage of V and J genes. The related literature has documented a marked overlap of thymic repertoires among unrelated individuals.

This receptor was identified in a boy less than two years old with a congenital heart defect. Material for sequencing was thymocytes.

The chain's CDR3 is CASSSGRTTSYEQYF. The CDR3 nucleotides are TGTGCCAGCAGTTCAGGTCGGACTACCTCCTACGAGCAGTACTTC. This rearrangement joins TRBV28 to TRBJ2-7, with D perhaps matching TRBD2 (6 bases). CDR1 MDHEN and CDR2 SYDVKM come from the germline V gene. This CDR3 has 15 amino acids. V was shortened by 4 bases and J by 0 bases, with 13 bases between the two germline ends.